The source of this TCR beta chain is a study of cytomegalovirus exposure and HLA in healthy donors. The method was immunoSEQ multiplex PCR; TCRdb's version includes in-frame clones alone and lacks a portion of them. This repertoire shows more than 85,000 clones, more than 70% found once; its top ten account for over 1.5%. Trimming removed 0 bases from V and 7 bases from J; junction bases left unmatched: 3. This CDR3 has 14 residues. Germline CDR1 SNHLY, CDR2 FYNNEI. The material sequenced was PBMCs. V usage is TRBV2 and J usage is TRBJ1-5; TRBD1 agrees at 7 bases. This receptor was obtained from a woman between 18 and 29 years old in good health and CMV-seronegative. The CDR3 here is CASSEALQGQPQHF. The DNA of the CDR3 is TGTGCCAGCAGTGAAGCGCTACAGGGGCAGCCCCAGCATTTT.